Sequencing of this TCR beta chain was carried out in a study of T cell repertoires in cytomegalovirus infection. The CDR3 extends over 13 amino acids. V was shortened by 6 bases and J by 5 bases, with 13 bases between the two germline ends. The germline V gene has CDR1 MDHEN and CDR2 SYDVKM. This clonotype was found a few times. TCRdb reanalysed the reads using MiXCR and keeps one entry per CDR3 protein. The top ten clones hold over 9.5% of a sample with 100,000 to 150,000 distinct CDR3 sequences, roughly 9% of them seen once. The clonotype comes from a human donor in good health (CMV status not recorded). Some clones in this sample may be carry-over from other donors' samples. The source material was PBMCs. The chain is built from TRBV28 and TRBJ1-2; a weak D match, TRBD1 (6 bases). For the CDR3, the DNA is TGTGCCAGCAGCCCGGACAGCATTTATGGCTACACCTTC. Amino acid sequence: CASSPDSIYGYTF.